Listed here are 8 T cell receptor beta chains from one sample, sequenced in a study of memory CD4+ T cells and cytomegalovirus serostatus (dated by TCRdb to between 2018 and 2020). Library preparation employed the immunoSEQ multiplex PCR assay. The table was pulled from immuneACCESS by TCRdb, which kept in-frame rearrangements only. Such tables lose some clones; where checked, under half of the loss comes from unresolved V genes, and the rest has no known cause. The sample table contains about 92,000 clones; only one count was recorded for over 70% of them. The ten largest clones capture around 3.6% of the sample. Single viable CD3+CD4+CD8-CD45RO+ cells were sorted as memory CD4+ T cells on a FACSAria II. The sample consisted of memory CD4+ T cells from blood. The receptors come from an adult in good health and CMV-seropositive.

The J gene is TRBJ2-7, the V gene TRBV4-3, with 9 nucleotides matching TRBD2. The CDR3 covers 19 residues. V lost 0 bases, J lost 1 base, and 13 bases stayed unmatched. Germline CDR1 LGHNA, CDR2 YSLEER. The CDR3 region has the DNA TGCGCCAGCAGCCAAGAGCACTGGGTTGGCGGGAGGGCGTCCTACGAGCAGTACTTC. Amino acid sequence: CASSQEHWVGGRASYEQYF.

The chain recombines TRBV7-3 with TRBJ2-2; a weak D match, TRBD1 (5 bases). The CDR3 covers 13 residues. V gave up 3 bases and J gave up 7 bases, with 9 bases separating them. CDR1 and CDR2 from the germline V gene are SGHTA and FQGTGA. In DNA, the CDR3 is TGTGCCAGCAGCTTGCAGGGTATCGGGGAGCTGTTTTTT. It specifies CASSLQGIGELFF.

This clone was counted between two and nine times. CDR3 in amino acids: CASSLRTGYYEQYF. The DNA of the CDR3 is TGTGCCAGCTCCCTCCGGACAGGATACTACGAGCAGTACTTC. The chain uses TRBV18 and TRBJ2-7; 7 bases align to TRBD1. Germline V gives CDR1 KGHSH, CDR2 LQKENI. The length of the CDR3 is 14 residues. J lost 3 bases, V lost 6 bases, and 8 bases had no gene match. Looking up the rest from reference TRBV18 and TRBJ2-7 gives the full variable domain: NAGVMQNPRHLVRRRGQEARLRCSPMKGHSHVYWYRQLPEEGLKFMVYLQKENIIDESGMPKERFSAEFPKEGPSILRIQQVVRGDSAAYFCASSLRTGYYEQYFGPGTRLTVT.

The chain links TRBV5-6 to TRBJ2-7; 7 bases map to TRBD2. Germline CDR1 is SGHDT and CDR2 is YYEEEE. The CDR3 has 15 residues. Trimming cost V 1 base and J 2 bases; bases outside gene matches: 6. The DNA of the CDR3 is TGTGCCAGCAGCTTGTCTTGGCGGGGGACCTACGAGCAGTACTTC. Its protein is CASSLSWRGTYEQYF.

The chain links TRBV6-5 to TRBJ1-2; D is unresolved. The ends were cut back, 3 bases at V and 4 bases at J, with 3 bases in the middle. This CDR3 is 11 amino acids long. Germline V gene data show CDR1 as MNHEY and CDR2 as SVGAGI. CDR3: CASSYSYGYTF. The DNA of the CDR3 is TGTGCCAGCAGTTATAGCTATGGCTACACCTTC.

The CDR3, as DNA: TGTGCCAGCAGTTTAAGCACACTAAGGGAAAAACTGTTTTTT. As protein: CASSLSTLREKLFF. This chain connects TRBV28 to TRBJ1-4; D is unresolved. Deletions cut 2 bases from V and 8 bases from J, with 12 bases between. Germline V gene data show CDR1 as MDHEN and CDR2 as SYDVKM. The CDR3 totals 14 residues.

The genes are TRBV11-2 and TRBJ1-4, with D maybe TRBD1 (5 bases). The CDR3 sequence is 13 residues long. Germline V lookup: CDR1 SGHAT, CDR2 FQNNGV. Trimming stripped 4 bases from V and 8 bases from J, with 11 bases between. The CDR3 sequence is CASSSPGGEKLFF. For the CDR3, the DNA is TGTGCCAGCAGCTCCCCGGGGGGGGAAAAACTGTTTTTT. Based on the CDR3 plus reference TRBV11-2 and TRBJ1-4, the full variable domain is EAGVAQSPRYKIIEKRQSVAFWCNPISGHATLYWYQQILGQGPKLLIQFQNNGVVDDSQLPKDRFSAERLKGVDSTLKIQPAKLEDSAVYLCASSSPGGEKLFFGSGTQLSVL.

The rearrangement uses TRBV5-1 and TRBJ2-7; 12 bases line up with TRBD2. The V segment lost 1 base and the J segment 2 bases; nucleotides outside the gene matches: 1. The CDR3 covers 15 residues. The germline V gene encodes CDR1 SGHRS and CDR2 YFSETQ. The CDR3 protein is CASSLRLAGAYEQYF. The CDR3 DNA follows: TGCGCCAGCAGCTTGAGACTAGCGGGAGCCTACGAGCAGTACTTC.